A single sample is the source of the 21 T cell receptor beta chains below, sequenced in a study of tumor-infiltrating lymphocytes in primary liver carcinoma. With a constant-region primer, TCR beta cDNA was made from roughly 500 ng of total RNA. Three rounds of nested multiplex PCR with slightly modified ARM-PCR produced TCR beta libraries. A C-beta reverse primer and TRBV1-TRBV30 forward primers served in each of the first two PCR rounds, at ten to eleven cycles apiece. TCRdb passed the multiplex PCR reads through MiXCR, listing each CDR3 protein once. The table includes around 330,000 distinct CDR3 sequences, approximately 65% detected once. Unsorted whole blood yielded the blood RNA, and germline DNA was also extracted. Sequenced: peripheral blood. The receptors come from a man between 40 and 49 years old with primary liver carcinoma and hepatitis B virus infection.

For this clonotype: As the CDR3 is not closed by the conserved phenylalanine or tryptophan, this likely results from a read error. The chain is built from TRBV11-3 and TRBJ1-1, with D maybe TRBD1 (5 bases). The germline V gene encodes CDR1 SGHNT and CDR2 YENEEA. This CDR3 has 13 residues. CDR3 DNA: TGTGCCGGCAGCACAGGTTTGAACACTGAAGCTTTCTTA. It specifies CAGSTGLNTEAFL.

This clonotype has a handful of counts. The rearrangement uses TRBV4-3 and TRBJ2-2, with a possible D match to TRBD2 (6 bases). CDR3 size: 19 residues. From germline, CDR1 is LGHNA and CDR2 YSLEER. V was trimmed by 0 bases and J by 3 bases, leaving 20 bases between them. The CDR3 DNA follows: TGCGCCAGCAGCCAAGATTCGATCTCGGGGAGGTTATACACCGGGGAGCTGTTTTTT. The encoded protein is CASSQDSISGRLYTGELFF.

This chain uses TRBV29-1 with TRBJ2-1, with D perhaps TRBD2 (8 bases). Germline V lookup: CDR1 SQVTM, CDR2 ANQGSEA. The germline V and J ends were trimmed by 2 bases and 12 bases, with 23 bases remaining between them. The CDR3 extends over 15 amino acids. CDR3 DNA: TGCAGCGTTGAATCCGAGAGGGGGCTCCGGGGGGGGCAGTTCTTC. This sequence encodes CSVESERGLRGGQFF.

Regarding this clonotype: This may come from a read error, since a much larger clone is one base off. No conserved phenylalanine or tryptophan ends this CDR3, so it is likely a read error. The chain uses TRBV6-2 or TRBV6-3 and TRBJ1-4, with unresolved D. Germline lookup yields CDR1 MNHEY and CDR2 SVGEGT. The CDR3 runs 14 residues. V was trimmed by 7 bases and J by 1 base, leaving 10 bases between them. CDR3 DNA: TGTGCCAGCAACCGAGGAGGAACTAATGAAAAACTGTTTCTT. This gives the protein CASNRGGTNEKLFL.

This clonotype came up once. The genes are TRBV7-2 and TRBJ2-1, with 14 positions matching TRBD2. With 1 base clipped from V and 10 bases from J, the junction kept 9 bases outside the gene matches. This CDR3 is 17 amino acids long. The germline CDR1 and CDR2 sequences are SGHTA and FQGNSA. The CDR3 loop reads CASSLVATSGRAKEQFF. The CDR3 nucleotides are TGTGCCAGCAGCTTAGTGGCGACTAGCGGGAGGGCGAAAGAGCAGTTCTTC. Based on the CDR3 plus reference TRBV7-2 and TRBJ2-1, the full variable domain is GAGVSQSPSNKVTEKGKDVELRCDPISGHTALYWYRQSLGQGLEFLIYFQGNSAPDKSGLPSDRFSAERTGGSVSTLTIQRTQQEDSAVYLCASSLVATSGRAKEQFFGPGTRLTVL.

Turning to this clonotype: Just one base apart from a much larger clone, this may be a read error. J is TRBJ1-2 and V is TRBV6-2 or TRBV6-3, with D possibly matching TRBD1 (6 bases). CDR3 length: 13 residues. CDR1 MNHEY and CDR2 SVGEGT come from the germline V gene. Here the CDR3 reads CASVGTLTYGYAF. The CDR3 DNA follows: TGTGCCAGCGTCGGGACATTAACGTATGGCTACGCCTTC.

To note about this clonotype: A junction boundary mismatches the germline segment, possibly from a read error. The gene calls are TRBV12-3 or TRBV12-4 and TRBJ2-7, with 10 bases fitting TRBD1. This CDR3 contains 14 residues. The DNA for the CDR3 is TGTACCAGCACCTGGGGGACAGGGGTCTACGAACAGTACTTC. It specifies CTSTWGTGVYEQYF.

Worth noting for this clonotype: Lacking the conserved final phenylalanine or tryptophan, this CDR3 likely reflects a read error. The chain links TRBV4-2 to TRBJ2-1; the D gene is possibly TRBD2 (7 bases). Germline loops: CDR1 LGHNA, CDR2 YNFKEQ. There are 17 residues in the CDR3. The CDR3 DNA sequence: TGTACCAGCAGCCAAGGCTACAGGGACTACCGAGCCGATGAGCAGTTCATC. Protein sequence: CTSSQGYRDYRADEQFI.

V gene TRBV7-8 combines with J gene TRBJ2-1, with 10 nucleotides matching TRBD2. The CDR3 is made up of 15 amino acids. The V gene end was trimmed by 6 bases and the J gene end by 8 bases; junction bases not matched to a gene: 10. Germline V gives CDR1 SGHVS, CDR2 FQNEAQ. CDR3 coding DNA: TGTGCCAGCAGACTTACTAGCGGGATAAGCTATGAGCAGTTCTTC. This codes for CASRLTSGISYEQFF.

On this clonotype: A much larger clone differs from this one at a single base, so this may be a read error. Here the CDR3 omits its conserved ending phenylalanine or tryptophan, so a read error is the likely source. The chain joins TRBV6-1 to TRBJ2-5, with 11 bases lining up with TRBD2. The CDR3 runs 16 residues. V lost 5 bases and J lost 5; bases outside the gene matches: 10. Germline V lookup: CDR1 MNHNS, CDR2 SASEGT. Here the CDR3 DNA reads TGTGCCAGCAGTCCCCAAGAACTAGCGGGAGTCGAGACCCAGTACCTC. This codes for CASSPQELAGVETQYL.

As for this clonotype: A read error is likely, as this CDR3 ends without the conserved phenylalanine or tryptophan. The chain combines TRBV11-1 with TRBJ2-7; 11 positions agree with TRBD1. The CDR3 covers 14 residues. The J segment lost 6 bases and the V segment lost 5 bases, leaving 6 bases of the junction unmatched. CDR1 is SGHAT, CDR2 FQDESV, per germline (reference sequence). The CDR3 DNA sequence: TGTGCCAGCAGCACCCGGGACAGGGGGGGCGAGCAGTACCTC. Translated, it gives CASSTRDRGGEQYL.

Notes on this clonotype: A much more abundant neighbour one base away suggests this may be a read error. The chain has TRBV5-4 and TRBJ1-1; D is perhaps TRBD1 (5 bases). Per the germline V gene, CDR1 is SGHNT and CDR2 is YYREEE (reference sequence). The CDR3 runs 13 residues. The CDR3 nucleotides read TGTGCCAGCAGCTTGACAGGTAACACTGGAGCTTTCTTT. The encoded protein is CASSLTGNTGAFF.

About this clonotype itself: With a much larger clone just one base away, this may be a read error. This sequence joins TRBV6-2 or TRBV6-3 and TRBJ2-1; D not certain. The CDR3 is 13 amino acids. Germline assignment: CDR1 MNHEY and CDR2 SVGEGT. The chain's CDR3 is CSSTLWVHNEQFF. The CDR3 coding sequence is TGTTCCAGCACCCTTTGGGTGCACAATGAGCAGTTCTTC.

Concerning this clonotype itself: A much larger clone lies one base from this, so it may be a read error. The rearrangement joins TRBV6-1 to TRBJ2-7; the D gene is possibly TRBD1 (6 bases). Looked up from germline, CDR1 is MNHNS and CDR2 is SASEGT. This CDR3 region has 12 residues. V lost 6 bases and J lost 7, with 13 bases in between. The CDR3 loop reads CASRGRRGEQYF. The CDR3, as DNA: TGTGCCAGCAGGGGGAGAAGGGGGGAGCAGTACTTC.

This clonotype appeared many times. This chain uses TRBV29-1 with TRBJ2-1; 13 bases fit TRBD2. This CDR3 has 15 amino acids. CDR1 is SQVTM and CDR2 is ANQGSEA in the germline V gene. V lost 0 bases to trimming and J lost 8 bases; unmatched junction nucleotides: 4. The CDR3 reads CSVEDTSGRDYEQFF. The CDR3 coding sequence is TGCAGCGTTGAAGACACTAGCGGGAGGGATTATGAGCAGTTCTTC.

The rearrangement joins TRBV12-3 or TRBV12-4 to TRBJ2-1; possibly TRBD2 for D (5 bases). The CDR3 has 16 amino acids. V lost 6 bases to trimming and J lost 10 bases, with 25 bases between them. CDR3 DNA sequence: TGTGCCAGCAGCCCCAAGCGGACGCTGATGGTCCACGAGCAGTTCTTC. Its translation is CASSPKRTLMVHEQFF.

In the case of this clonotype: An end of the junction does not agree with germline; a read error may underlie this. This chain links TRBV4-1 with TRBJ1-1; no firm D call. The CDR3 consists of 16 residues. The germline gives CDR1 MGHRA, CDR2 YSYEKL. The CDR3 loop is CASSLEFVCLNTETFF. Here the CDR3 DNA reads TGCGCCAGCAGCCTCGAGTTTGTGTGTCTGAACACTGAAACTTTCTTT.

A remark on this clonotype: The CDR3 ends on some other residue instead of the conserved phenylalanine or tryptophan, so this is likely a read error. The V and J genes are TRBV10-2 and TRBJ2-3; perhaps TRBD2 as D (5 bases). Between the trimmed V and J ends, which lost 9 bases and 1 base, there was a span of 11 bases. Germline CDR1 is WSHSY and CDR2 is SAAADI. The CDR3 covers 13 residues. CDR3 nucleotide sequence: TGCGCCAGGGCGAGCGGAGGCACAGATACGCAGTATATT. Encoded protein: CARASGGTDTQYI.

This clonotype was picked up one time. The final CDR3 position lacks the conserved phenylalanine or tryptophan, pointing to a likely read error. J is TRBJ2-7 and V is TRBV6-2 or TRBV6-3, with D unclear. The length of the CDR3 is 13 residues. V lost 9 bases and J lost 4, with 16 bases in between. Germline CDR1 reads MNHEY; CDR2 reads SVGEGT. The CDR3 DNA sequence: TGTGCCAGTAATCGACTGGGCCCTTACGAGCAGTACTCC. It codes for CASNRLGPYEQYS.

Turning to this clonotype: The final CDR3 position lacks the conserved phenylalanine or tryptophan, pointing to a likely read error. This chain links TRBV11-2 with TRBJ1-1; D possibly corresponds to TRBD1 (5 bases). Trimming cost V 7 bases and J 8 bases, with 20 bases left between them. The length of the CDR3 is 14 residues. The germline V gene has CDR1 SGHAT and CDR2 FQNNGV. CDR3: CASTPGGRTSEAFL. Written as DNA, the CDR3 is TGTGCCAGCACCCCTGGGGGGAGAACATCCGAAGCTTTCTTA.

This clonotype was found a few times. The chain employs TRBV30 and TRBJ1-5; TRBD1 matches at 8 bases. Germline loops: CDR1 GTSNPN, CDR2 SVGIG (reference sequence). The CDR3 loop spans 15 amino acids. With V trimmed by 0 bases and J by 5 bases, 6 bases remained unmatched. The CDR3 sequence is CAWSVTLQGDQPQHF. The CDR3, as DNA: TGTGCCTGGAGTGTAACCCTACAGGGGGATCAGCCCCAGCATTTT.